The 14 T cell receptor beta chains below all came from one sample that was sequenced in a study of Ad26.COV2.S vaccination and SARS-CoV-2 variants. Treatment denoted: around 19 received Ad26.COV2.S at low or high dose, single or two shots; about 5 received placebo; per-sample allocation not given. On day 63 after the first injection, vaccine and placebo recipients gave samples. Sequencing used immunoSEQ multiplex PCR; TCRdb keeps in-frame clones, though not all of them. Of hundreds of thousands of clones listed, nearly 90% were seen once; the top ten hold about 2.5%. This specimen was peripheral blood, taken in a trial of Ad26.COV2.S vaccine versus placebo. The origin of the receptors is a person aged 18-60 years who received the Ad26.COV2.S COVID-19 vaccine or a placebo.

The V gene is TRBV5-4, the J gene TRBJ1-6; no clear D. This CDR3 spans 15 amino acids. Germline V gene data show CDR1 as SGHNT and CDR2 as YYREEE (reference sequence). V lost 1 base, J lost 10 bases, and 15 bases lay in between. CDR3 DNA sequence: TGTGCCAGCAGCTTGTATGGGGTTAAGAGCTCACCCCTCCACTTT. Encoded protein: CASSLYGVKSSPLHF.

The chain recombines TRBV30 with TRBJ2-3, with D hard to call. CDR1 and CDR2 from the germline V gene are GTSNPN and SVGIG (reference sequence). The CDR3 covers 12 residues. Trimming took off 0 bases at V and 8 bases at J, with 9 bases between the two ends. The CDR3 here is CAWSVLGGTQYF. For the CDR3, the DNA is TGTGCCTGGAGTGTATTAGGTGGTACGCAGTATTTT.

This chain links TRBV18 with TRBJ1-2; D unresolved. Germline V lookup: CDR1 KGHSH, CDR2 LQKENI. The V gene lost 0 bases and the J gene lost 5 bases, with 10 bases spanning the gap. The CDR3 covers 14 residues. The CDR3 protein is CASSPPTRLYGYTF. The CDR3 DNA sequence: TGTGCCAGCTCACCACCCACCAGGTTGTATGGCTACACCTTC.

The CDR3 DNA is TGTGCCATCAGCGACCGCACAGATACGCAGTATTTT. Amino acid sequence: CAISDRTDTQYF. This chain links TRBV10-3 with TRBJ2-3, with D uncertain. The CDR3 runs 12 residues. Germline CDR1 and CDR2: ENHRY and SYGVKD. Between the trimmed V and J ends, which lost 6 bases and 1 base, there was a span of 5 bases.

The chain is built from TRBV7-2 and TRBJ1-1; the D gene is possibly TRBD1 (5 bases). CDR3 size: 15 residues. The germline CDR1 and CDR2 sequences are SGHTA and FQGNSA. Deletions cut 1 base from V and 3 bases from J, with 12 bases between. The CDR3 region has the DNA TGTGCCAGCAGCTTAGACGCGGGACGCGACACTGAAGCTTTCTTT. This encodes CASSLDAGRDTEAFF.

The rearrangement uses TRBV7-8 and TRBJ2-4; D not certain. V lost 5 bases to trimming and J lost 8 bases, with 10 bases between them. In germline, CDR1 is SGHVS, CDR2 FQNEAQ. This CDR3 comprises 12 residues. The CDR3 region is CASSPHADIQYF. The DNA of the CDR3 is TGTGCCAGCAGCCCCCACGCGGACATTCAGTACTTC.

The sample holds one count of this clone. The CDR3 DNA sequence: TGTGCCAGCAGCAACCGGGACAGCAGGAGCTCCTATAATTCACCCCTCCACTTT. This gives the protein CASSNRDSRSSYNSPLHF. The J gene is TRBJ1-6, the V gene TRBV21-1; TRBD1 was called by the table and not checked on the DNA. TRBV21-1 is a pseudogene. The CDR3 sequence is 18 residues long.

The chain uses TRBV10-3 and TRBJ2-5, with 8 bases identical to TRBD2. CDR1 and CDR2 (germline): ENHRY, SYGVKD. The CDR3 has 14 residues. With V trimmed by 5 bases and J by 4 bases, 6 bases remained unmatched. The CDR3 loop reads CAISRGGSGETQYF. CDR3 coding DNA: TGTGCCATCAGTCGGGGGGGTAGTGGAGAGACCCAGTACTTC.

This rearrangement joins TRBV5-1 to TRBJ2-5; no reliable D call. Per germline, CDR1 SGHRS and CDR2 YFSETQ. V was trimmed by 0 bases and J by 0 bases, leaving 9 bases between them. The CDR3 runs 15 residues. The DNA of the CDR3 is TGCGCCAGCAGCTTGGAGGCAACCTACCAAGAGACCCAGTACTTC. Amino acids: CASSLEATYQETQYF.

The V call is TRBV30, the J call TRBJ2-6; a weak D match, TRBD1 (6 bases). The CDR3 covers 12 residues. V lost 1 base and J lost 11, with 9 bases in between. Per the germline V gene, CDR1 is GTSNPN and CDR2 is SVGIG (reference sequence). The CDR3 bases are TGTGCCTGGAGTGAACAGGGCTACGTCCTGACTTTC. Its protein is CAWSEQGYVLTF. Based on the CDR3 plus reference TRBV30 and TRBJ2-6, the full variable domain is SQTIHQWPATLVQPVGSPLSLECTVEGTSNPNLYWYRQAAGRGLQLLFYSVGIGQISSEVPQNLSASRPQDRQFILSSKKLLLSDSGFYLCAWSEQGYVLTFGAGSRLTVL.

The genes are TRBV20-1 and TRBJ2-3; D is unclear. CDR1 is DFQATT, CDR2 SNEGSKA, per germline (reference sequence). With 3 bases removed from V and 5 bases from J, the gap between germline ends came to 12 bases. The CDR3 covers 13 residues. CDR3 DNA: TGCAGTGCTAGTAGAGTAAGACAAGATACGCAGTATTTT. Encoded protein: CSASRVRQDTQYF.

The chain employs TRBV4-1 and TRBJ1-5; D ambiguous. The CDR3 loop spans 17 amino acids. The V end was cut by 1 base, the J end by 2 bases, with 15 bases between. Per the germline V gene, CDR1 is MGHRA and CDR2 is YSYEKL. The CDR3 DNA sequence: TGCGCCAGCAGCCAAGTGGATCTGACTGGTGGCAATCAGCCCCAGCATTTT. It codes for CASSQVDLTGGNQPQHF.

The chain employs TRBV5-5 and TRBJ2-2; 11 bases align to TRBD1. The CDR3 is 17 amino acids. V shed 2 bases, J shed 6 bases, and the junction held 9 bases outside the gene matches. Germline V gene data show CDR1 as SGHKS and CDR2 as YYEKEE (reference sequence). In DNA, the CDR3 is TGTGCCAGCAGCTTTCGGACAGGGGGCTCGATAGCCGGGGAGCTGTTTTTT. Encoded protein: CASSFRTGGSIAGELFF.

This chain joins TRBV6-5 and TRBJ1-1, with TRBD1 identical over 7 bases. Germline V gives CDR1 MNHEY, CDR2 SVGAGI. The CDR3 has 14 amino acids. Unmatched junction bases numbered 6, after V lost 2 bases and J lost 6 bases. The CDR3 DNA sequence: TGTGCCAGCAGTTACCCAGGGGGTCTGGCTGAAGCTTTCTTT. Translation: CASSYPGGLAEAFF.